Each of the 18 T cell receptor beta chains below was sequenced from the same sample in a study of T cell responses to AZD1222 COVID-19 vaccine (dated by TCRdb to the early 2020s). The time point label, read with the paper, signifies: baseline before first vaccination. Libraries were prepared through the immunoSEQ multiplex PCR assay. Entries here come from immuneACCESS through TCRdb and include only in-frame sequences with V and J called. Some clones fail to appear in such tables; in the studies checked, an unresolved V gene covers under half of the shortfall, and the cause of the remainder is unknown. The sample table holds about 130,000 clones, of which approximately 87% were seen once. The ten largest clones add up to 8.5% to 12% of the sample. Sequencing was performed on peripheral blood, taken on day 0 of AZD1222 vaccination. The receptors were sampled from an adult in good health.

This chain joins TRBV6-5 and TRBJ2-7; no clear D. The V gene lost 0 bases and the J gene lost 1 base, with 10 bases spanning the gap. Germline CDR1 MNHEY, CDR2 SVGAGI. This CDR3 has 15 residues. CDR3: CASSYSSLGSYEQYF. For the CDR3, the DNA is TGTGCCAGCAGTTACTCGAGCCTGGGATCCTACGAGCAGTACTTC.

This rearrangement joins TRBV5-1 to TRBJ1-2; D gene uncertain. There are 13 residues in the CDR3. The ends were cut back, 2 bases at V and 6 bases at J, with 11 bases in the middle. Germline CDR1 is SGHRS and CDR2 is YFSETQ. CDR3 loop: CASSFGGVDGYTF. The CDR3, as DNA: TGCGCCAGCAGCTTCGGCGGGGTGGATGGCTACACCTTC.

The CDR3 DNA follows: TGTGCCAGCAGCTTCGCCCAAGAGACCCAGTACTTC. It codes for CASSFAQETQYF. The chain carries TRBV7-9 and TRBJ2-5; D is unclear. Trimming took 3 bases from V and 1 from J, leaving 3 bases between them. The CDR3 is 12 amino acids. CDR1 and CDR2 from the germline V gene are SEHNR and FQNEAQ (reference sequence).

V and J are TRBV28 and TRBJ2-7, with 7 bases lining up with TRBD1. Per the germline V gene, CDR1 is MDHEN and CDR2 is SYDVKM. The CDR3 contains 12 residues. The V gene end was trimmed by 11 bases and the J gene end by 0 bases; junction bases not matched to a gene: 4. The CDR3 spells CASWDSSYEQYF. The CDR3, as DNA: TGTGCCTCCTGGGACAGCTCCTACGAGCAGTACTTC.

The V and J genes are TRBV7-9 and TRBJ2-2; the D is unclear. CDR1 is SEHNR and CDR2 is FQNEAQ in the germline V gene (reference sequence). The CDR3 has 14 residues. V was cut by 1 base and J by 8 bases, with 11 bases left in between. The CDR3 nucleotides are TGTGCCAGCAGCTTAGGGCCAGCAGGTGGGGAGCTGTTTTTT. Protein: CASSLGPAGGELFF.

J is TRBJ2-2 and V is TRBV30, with TRBD1 matching over 7 bases. CDR1 and CDR2 (germline): GTSNPN, SVGIG (reference sequence). Trimming removed 0 bases from V and 6 bases from J; junction bases left unmatched: 7. This CDR3 comprises 15 residues. The CDR3 region is CAWSVSRGLSGELFF. The CDR3 nucleotides are TGTGCCTGGAGTGTATCCAGGGGGTTGTCCGGGGAGCTGTTTTTT.

This clone is a singleton in its sample. The CDR3 DNA reads TGTGCCGCACGCAGGGGCACAGATACGCAGTATTTT. Translating it yields CAARRGTDTQYF. The chain employs TRBV21-1 and TRBJ2-3; the table calls TRBD1, which could not be checked here. TRBV21-1 represents a pseudogene. This CDR3 is built from 12 residues.

This chain uses TRBV7-2 with TRBJ2-3, with TRBD2 matching 11 bases. The CDR3 runs to 14 residues. With 7 bases clipped from V and 7 bases from J, the junction kept 7 bases outside the gene matches. CDR1 and CDR2 (germline): SGHTA, FQGNSA. CDR3 nucleotide sequence: TGTGCCAGCACGCTAGCGGGGGGCGGGAATACGCAGTATTTT. This translates into CASTLAGGGNTQYF.

The J gene is TRBJ2-5, the V gene TRBV5-4, with a tentative D call TRBD1 (5 bases). The CDR3 loop spans 16 amino acids. The ends were cut back, 1 base at V and 0 bases at J, with 13 bases in the middle. The V gene's germline CDR1 is SGHNT and CDR2 YYREEE (reference sequence). For the CDR3, the DNA is TGTGCCAGCAGCTTGTACGCAGGGCGAGACCAAGAGACCCAGTACTTC. Amino acids: CASSLYAGRDQETQYF.

This chain joins TRBV28 and TRBJ1-2; the D is unclear. The length of the CDR3 is 14 residues. V dropped 6 bases and J dropped 3 bases, with 14 bases sitting between them. In germline, CDR1 is MDHEN, CDR2 SYDVKM. The chain's CDR3 is CASSRIPIDYGYTF. In DNA form, the CDR3 reads TGTGCCAGCAGCCGTATCCCAATCGACTATGGCTACACCTTC.

This chain links TRBV5-4 with TRBJ2-2; no reliable D call. The V and J ends lost 4 bases and 0 bases respectively, with 10 bases between them. The V gene's germline CDR1 is SGHNT and CDR2 YYREEE (reference sequence). This CDR3 comprises 15 residues. CDR3 nucleotides: TGTGCCAGCAGCCCCTCTCTCGCGAACACCGGGGAGCTGTTTTTT. It translates to CASSPSLANTGELFF.

The rearrangement links TRBV19 to TRBJ1-1, with a tentative D call TRBD1 (6 bases). There are 15 residues in the CDR3. V gave up 4 bases and J gave up 1 base, with 13 bases separating them. CDR1 is LNHDA and CDR2 is SQIVND in the germline V gene (reference sequence). The CDR3 region is CASSTPTGWNTEAFF. CDR3 in DNA: TGTGCCAGTAGTACGCCAACAGGGTGGAACACTGAAGCTTTCTTT.

This chain links TRBV2 with TRBJ2-7, with D hard to call. CDR1 is SNHLY, CDR2 FYNNEI, per germline. The CDR3 sequence is 12 residues long. V was trimmed by 2 bases and J by 3 bases, leaving 5 bases between them. The CDR3: CASSEPNYEQYF. Here the CDR3 DNA reads TGTGCCAGCAGTGAACCAAACTACGAGCAGTACTTC.

In DNA, the CDR3 is TGTGCCAGCAGCCGCGGAGGTGGGGGCTACACCTTC. Translated: CASSRGGGGYTF. The rearrangement links TRBV11-2 to TRBJ1-2; no definite D call. The germline CDR1 and CDR2 sequences are SGHAT and FQNNGV. V lost 5 bases to trimming and J lost 8 bases, with 12 bases between them. The CDR3 has 12 amino acids.

The rearrangement joins TRBV5-4 to TRBJ2-3; TRBD2 matches at 7 bases. Per germline, CDR1 SGHNT and CDR2 YYREEE (reference sequence). With 5 bases clipped from V and 2 bases from J, the junction kept 5 bases outside the gene matches. The CDR3 is made up of 14 amino acids. This CDR3 reads CASRAGAPTDTQYF. Written as DNA, the CDR3 is TGTGCCAGCAGGGCGGGAGCCCCCACAGATACGCAGTATTTT.

V and J are TRBV2 and TRBJ2-7; maybe TRBD2 (5 bases). Trimming removed 1 base from V and 3 bases from J, with 13 bases in between. The germline V gene has CDR1 SNHLY and CDR2 FYNNEI. This CDR3 spans 15 amino acids. In DNA, the CDR3 is TGTGCCAGCAGTGAAGGGGGAGCAGCGGACTACGAGCAGTACTTC. The encoded protein is CASSEGGAADYEQYF.

This chain joins TRBV7-5 and TRBJ1-5; the D call in the table, TRBD1, was not verified against the DNA. TRBV7-5 is deemed a pseudogene. This CDR3 contains 18 residues. CDR3 in amino acids: CARSLVGTGRRSNQPQHF. In nucleotides, the CDR3 is TGTGCCAGAAGCTTAGTAGGGACAGGCCGACGTAGCAATCAGCCCCAGCATTTT.

V is TRBV28 and J is TRBJ2-6; unclear D gene. Germline V CDR1 and CDR2: MDHEN, SYDVKM. This CDR3 has 13 residues. The V and J ends lost 6 bases and 1 base respectively, with 4 bases between them. CDR3 DNA: TGTGCCAGCAGCCCATCTGGGGCCAACGTCCTGACTTTC. The encoded protein is CASSPSGANVLTF.